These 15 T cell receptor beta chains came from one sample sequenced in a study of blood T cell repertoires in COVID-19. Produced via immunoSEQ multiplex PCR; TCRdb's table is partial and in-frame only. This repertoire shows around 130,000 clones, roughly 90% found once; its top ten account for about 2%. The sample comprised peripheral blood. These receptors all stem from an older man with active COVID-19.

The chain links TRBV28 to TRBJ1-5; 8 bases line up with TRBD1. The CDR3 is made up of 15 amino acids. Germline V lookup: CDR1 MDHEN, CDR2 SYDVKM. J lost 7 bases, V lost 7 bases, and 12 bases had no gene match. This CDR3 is CASTAADRDGQPQHF. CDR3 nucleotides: TGTGCCAGCACCGCCGCGGACAGGGATGGCCAGCCCCAGCATTTT.

CDR3 sequence: CASTDERSSYNEQFF. The CDR3 nucleotides read TGTGCCAGCACAGACGAGAGGAGCTCCTACAATGAGCAGTTCTTC. This chain links TRBV6-5 with TRBJ2-1; no clear D gene. Germline CDR1 reads MNHEY; CDR2 reads SVGAGI. The CDR3 runs to 15 residues. The V gene lost 7 bases and the J gene lost 0 bases, with 13 bases spanning the gap.

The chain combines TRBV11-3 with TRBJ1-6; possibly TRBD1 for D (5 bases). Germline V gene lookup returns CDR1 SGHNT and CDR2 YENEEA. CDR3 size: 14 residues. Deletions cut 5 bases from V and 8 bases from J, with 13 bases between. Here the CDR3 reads CASSARQTDSPLHF. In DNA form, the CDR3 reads TGTGCCAGCAGCGCCCGACAGACTGATTCACCCCTCCACTTT.

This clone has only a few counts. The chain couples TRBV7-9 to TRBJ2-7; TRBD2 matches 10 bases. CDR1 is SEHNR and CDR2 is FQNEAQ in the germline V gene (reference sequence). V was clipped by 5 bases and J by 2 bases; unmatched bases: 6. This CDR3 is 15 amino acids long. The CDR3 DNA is TGTGCCAGCAGCCCTCGGACTAGCGGCCCCTACGAGCAGTACTTC. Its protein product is CASSPRTSGPYEQYF.

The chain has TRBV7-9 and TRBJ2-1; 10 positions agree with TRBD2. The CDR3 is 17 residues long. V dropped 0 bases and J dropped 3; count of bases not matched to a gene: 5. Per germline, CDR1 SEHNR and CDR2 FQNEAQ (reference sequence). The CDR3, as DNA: TGTGCCAGCAGCTTAGCGCCCACTAGCGGGAACTACAATGAGCAGTTCTTC. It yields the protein CASSLAPTSGNYNEQFF.

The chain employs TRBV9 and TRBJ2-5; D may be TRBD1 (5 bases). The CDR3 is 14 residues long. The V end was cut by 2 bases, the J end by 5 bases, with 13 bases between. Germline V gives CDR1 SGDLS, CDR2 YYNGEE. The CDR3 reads CASSVRGVGETQYF. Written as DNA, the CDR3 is TGTGCCAGCAGCGTTAGGGGCGTGGGGGAGACCCAGTACTTC.

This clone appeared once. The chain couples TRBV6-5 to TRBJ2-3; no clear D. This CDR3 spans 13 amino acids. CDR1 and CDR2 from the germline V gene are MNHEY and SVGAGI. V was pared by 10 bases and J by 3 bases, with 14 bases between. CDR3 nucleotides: TGTGCCACGGAAAACCCGGGTACAGATACGCAGTATTTT. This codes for CATENPGTDTQYF.

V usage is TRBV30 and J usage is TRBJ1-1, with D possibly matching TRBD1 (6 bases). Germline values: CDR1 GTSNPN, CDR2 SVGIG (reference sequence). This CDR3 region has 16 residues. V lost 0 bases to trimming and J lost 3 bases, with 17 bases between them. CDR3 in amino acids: CAWSVEGIRGYTEAFF. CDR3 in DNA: TGTGCCTGGAGTGTTGAGGGAATTAGGGGGTACACTGAAGCTTTCTTT.

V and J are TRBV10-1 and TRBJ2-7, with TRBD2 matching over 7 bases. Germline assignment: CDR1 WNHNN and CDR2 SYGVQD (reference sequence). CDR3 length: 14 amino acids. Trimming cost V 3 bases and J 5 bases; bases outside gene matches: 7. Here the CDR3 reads CASSDSAGYDEQYF. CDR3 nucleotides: TGCGCCAGCAGTGATTCAGCGGGATACGACGAGCAGTACTTC.

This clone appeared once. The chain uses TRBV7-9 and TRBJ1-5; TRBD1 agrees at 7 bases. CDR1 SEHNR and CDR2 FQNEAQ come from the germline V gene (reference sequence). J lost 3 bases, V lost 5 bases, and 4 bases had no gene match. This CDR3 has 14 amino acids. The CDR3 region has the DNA TGTGCCAGCAGCAACGACAGGGACAATCAGCCCCAGCATTTT. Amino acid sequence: CASSNDRDNQPQHF.

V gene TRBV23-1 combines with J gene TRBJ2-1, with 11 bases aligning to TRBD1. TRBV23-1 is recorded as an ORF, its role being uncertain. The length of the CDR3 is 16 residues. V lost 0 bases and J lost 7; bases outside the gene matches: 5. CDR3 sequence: CASSQSGDRGFNEQFF. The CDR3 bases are TGCGCCAGCAGTCAATCCGGGGACAGGGGGTTTAATGAGCAGTTCTTC.

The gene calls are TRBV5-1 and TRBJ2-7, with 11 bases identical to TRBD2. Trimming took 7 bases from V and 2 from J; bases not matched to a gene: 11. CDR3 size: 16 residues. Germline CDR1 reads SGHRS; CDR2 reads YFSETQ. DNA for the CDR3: TGCGCCAGCGGACAGGGGACTAGCGGAAATACCTACGAGCAGTACTTC. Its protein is CASGQGTSGNTYEQYF. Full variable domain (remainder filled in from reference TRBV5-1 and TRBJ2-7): KAGVTQTPRYLIKTRGQQVTLSCSPISGHRSVSWYQQTPGQGLQFLFEYFSETQRNKGNFPGRFSGRQFSNSRSEMNVSTLELGDSALYLCASGQGTSGNTYEQYFGPGTRLTVT.

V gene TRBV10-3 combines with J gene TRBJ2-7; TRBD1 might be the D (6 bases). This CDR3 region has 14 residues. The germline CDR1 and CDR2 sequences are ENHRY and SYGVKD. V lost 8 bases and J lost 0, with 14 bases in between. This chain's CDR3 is CAIARSDSSYEQYF. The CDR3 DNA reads TGTGCCATCGCAAGGTCGGACAGCTCCTACGAGCAGTACTTC.

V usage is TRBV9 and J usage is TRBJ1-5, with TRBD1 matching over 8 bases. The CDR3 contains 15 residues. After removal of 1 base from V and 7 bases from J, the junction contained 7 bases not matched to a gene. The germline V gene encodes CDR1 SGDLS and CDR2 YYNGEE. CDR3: CASSVTTGVGQPQHF. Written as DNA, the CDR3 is TGTGCCAGCAGCGTAACGACAGGGGTTGGACAGCCCCAGCATTTT. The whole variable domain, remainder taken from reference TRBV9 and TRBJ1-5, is DSGVTQTPKHLITATGQRVTLRCSPRSGDLSVYWYQQSLDQGLQFLIQYYNGEERAKGNILERFSAQQFPDLHSELNLSSLELGDSALYFCASSVTTGVGQPQHFGDGTRLSIL.

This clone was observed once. In nucleotides, the CDR3 is TGTGCCAGCCGGACGGGGAGCTCTGGGGCCAACGTCCTGACTTTC. Translation gives CASRTGSSGANVLTF. This rearrangement joins TRBV6-5 to TRBJ2-6, with D possibly matching TRBD2 (5 bases). Germline V CDR1 and CDR2: MNHEY, SVGAGI. V was clipped by 8 bases and J by 0 bases, with 11 bases between them. The CDR3 is 15 amino acids.